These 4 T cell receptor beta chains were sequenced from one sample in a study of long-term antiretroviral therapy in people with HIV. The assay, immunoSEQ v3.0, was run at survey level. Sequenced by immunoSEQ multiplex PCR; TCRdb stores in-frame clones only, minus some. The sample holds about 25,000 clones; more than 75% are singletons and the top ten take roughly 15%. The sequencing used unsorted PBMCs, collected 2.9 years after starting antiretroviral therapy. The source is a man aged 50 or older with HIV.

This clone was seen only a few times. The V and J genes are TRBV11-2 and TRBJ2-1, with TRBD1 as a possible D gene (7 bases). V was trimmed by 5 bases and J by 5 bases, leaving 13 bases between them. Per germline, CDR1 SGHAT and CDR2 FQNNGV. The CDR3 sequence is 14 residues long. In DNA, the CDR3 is TGTGCCAGCAGCCGACAGGGACTTAACAATGAGCAGTTCTTC. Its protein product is CASSRQGLNNEQFF.

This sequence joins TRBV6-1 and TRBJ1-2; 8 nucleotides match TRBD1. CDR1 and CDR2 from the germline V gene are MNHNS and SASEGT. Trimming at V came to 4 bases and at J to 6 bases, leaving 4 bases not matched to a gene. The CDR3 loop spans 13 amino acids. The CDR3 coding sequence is TGTGCCAGCAGTGGCGGGACAGGCCATGGCTACACCTTC. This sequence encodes CASSGGTGHGYTF.

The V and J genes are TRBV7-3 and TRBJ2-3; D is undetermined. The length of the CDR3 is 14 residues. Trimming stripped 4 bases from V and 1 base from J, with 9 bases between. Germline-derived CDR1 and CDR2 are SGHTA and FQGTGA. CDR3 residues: CASSSIGGTDTQYF. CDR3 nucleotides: TGTGCCAGCAGCTCGATCGGCGGCACAGATACGCAGTATTTT.

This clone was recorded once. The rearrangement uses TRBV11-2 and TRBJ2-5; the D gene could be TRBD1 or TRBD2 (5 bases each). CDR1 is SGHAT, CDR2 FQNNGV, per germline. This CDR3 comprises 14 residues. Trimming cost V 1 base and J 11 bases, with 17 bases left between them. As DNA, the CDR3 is TGTGCCAGCAGCTTAGCGTCGGAGTTGGGGGAGCAGTACTTC. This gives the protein CASSLASELGEQYF.